The 11 T cell receptor beta chains below come from one sample, sequenced in a study of T cells expressing NK-cell markers. TCRdb re-called the 5' RACE reads and shows each CDR3 protein once, DNA omitted. The listing contains approximately 440,000 distinct CDR3 sequences. Sequencing was performed on blood T cells: a sorted CD56 or NKG2C T cell subset, CD4+ or CD8+ T cells, or bulk PBMC T cells (not recorded which). The origin of the receptors is a woman aged 45 to 65 in good health.

The V call is TRBV12-3 or TRBV12-4, the J call TRBJ1-5. This CDR3 spans 16 amino acids. The CDR3 protein is CASSLGKRIRNQPQHF.

V gene TRBV7-2 combines with J gene TRBJ2-1; absent DNA, TCRdb's TRBD1 call cannot be checked. The CDR3 totals 16 residues. Germline V gene sequence: CDR1 SGHTA, CDR2 FQGNSA. The CDR3 loop is CASSLVSSVAYNEQFF.

The chain employs TRBV13 and TRBJ2-3; TCRdb reports TRBD2, a call that lacks DNA to check it against. The CDR3 contains 15 residues. The germline V gene encodes CDR1 PRHDT and CDR2 FYEKMQ (reference sequence). Here the CDR3 reads CASSRREGSADTQYF.

The V call is TRBV5-6, the J call TRBJ2-1; TCRdb's assignment of TRBD1 cannot be checked, as there is no DNA. Germline V CDR1 and CDR2: SGHDT, YYEEEE. The CDR3 extends over 14 amino acids. The CDR3 reads CASSLPWGGREQFF.

The chain has TRBV5-1 and TRBJ2-7; as DNA is missing, the TRBD2 call by TCRdb cannot be tested. Per germline, CDR1 SGHRS and CDR2 YFSETQ. This CDR3 spans 17 amino acids. CDR3: CASSLDGSASGRYEQYF.

The chain joins TRBV12-3 or TRBV12-4 to TRBJ1-6. CDR3 length: 15 amino acids. This CDR3 is CASSFKVSRNSPLHF.

The chain couples TRBV6-6 to TRBJ2-5; TCRdb's assignment of TRBD1 cannot be checked, as there is no DNA. This CDR3 has 16 amino acids. Germline CDR1 reads MNHNY; CDR2 reads SVGAGI (reference sequence). CDR3 region: CASSYSGTPGWETQYF.

The chain employs TRBV20-1 and TRBJ2-6; checking the TCRdb D call of TRBD1 is not possible without DNA. Germline V CDR1 and CDR2: DFQATT, SNEGSKA (reference sequence). The CDR3 length is 15 residues. The chain's CDR3 is CSAGNQLSGANVLTF.

The J gene is TRBJ1-2, the V gene TRBV4-1; TCRdb indicates TRBD1, and absent DNA this call remains unverified. There are 16 residues in the CDR3. Germline CDR1 reads MGHRA; CDR2 reads YSYEKL. CDR3 residues: CASSQVPGQGAHGYTF.

The V and J genes are TRBV4-1 and TRBJ2-1; with no DNA, the TCRdb D assignment of TRBD2 cannot be verified. CDR3 length equals 18 residues. Germline V gene sequence: CDR1 MGHRA, CDR2 YSYEKL. The CDR3 spells CASSRTSQGLAGVWEQFF.

The chain recombines TRBV4-1 with TRBJ2-1; TCRdb's D gene call, TRBD2, goes unchecked for lack of DNA. Looked up from germline, CDR1 is MGHRA and CDR2 is YSYEKL. The CDR3 sequence is 16 residues long. Here the CDR3 reads CASSQPTSGSYNEQFF.